The 24 T cell receptor beta chains given below trace back to one sample, sequenced in a study of early T cells in non-severe SARS-CoV-2 infection. A single record per CDR3 protein comes from TCRdb applying MiXCR to the 5' RACE reads. This table holds over 85,000 distinct CDR3 sequences, around 16% found once. The sample taken for sequencing was whole blood. The receptors shown here come from an adult who was a healthcare worker with PCR-confirmed SARS-CoV-2 infection or an uninfected control (not recorded which).

This clonotype was counted between two and nine times. CDR3 coding DNA: TGTGCCAGCAGCCCCGGGACGGCTAAGAGCACTGAAGCTTTCTTT. As protein: CASSPGTAKSTEAFF. The chain employs TRBV11-3 and TRBJ1-1; TRBD1 might be the D (5 bases). Germline assignment: CDR1 SGHNT and CDR2 YENEEA. The germline V and J ends were trimmed by 5 bases and 4 bases, with 17 bases remaining between them. This CDR3 contains 15 residues.

In this sample, this clonotype turned up many times. The rearrangement uses TRBV11-2 and TRBJ2-5; 9 bases line up with TRBD2. This CDR3 region has 14 residues. Trimming took 5 bases from V and 1 from J; bases not matched to a gene: 2. Germline-derived CDR1 and CDR2 are SGHAT and FQNNGV. This chain's CDR3 is CASSRAGGQETQYF. CDR3 coding DNA: TGTGCCAGCAGCAGAGCGGGGGGCCAAGAGACCCAGTACTTC.

This clonotype was observed a few times. CDR3 DNA sequence: TGTGCCACCAGTGGTGCTGGGTCAGGAAGGGGCGAGCAGTTCTTC. Protein: CATSGAGSGRGEQFF. The chain has TRBV24-1 and TRBJ2-1; possibly TRBD1 for D (5 bases). The V and J ends lost 5 bases and 10 bases respectively, with 20 bases between them. The germline V gene encodes CDR1 KGHDR and CDR2 SFDVKD. The CDR3 contains 15 residues.

The chain recombines TRBV11-2 with TRBJ1-3; D not resolved. The CDR3 consists of 15 residues. Germline-derived CDR1 and CDR2 are SGHAT and FQNNGV. V shed 3 bases and J shed 0 bases, with 9 bases lying between them. CDR3 residues: CASSLYLDSGNTIYF. In nucleotides, the CDR3 is TGTGCCAGCAGCTTGTATTTAGACTCTGGAAACACCATATATTTT. The variable domain in full, with the rest retrieved from reference TRBV11-2 and TRBJ1-3, is EAGVAQSPRYKIIEKRQSVAFWCNPISGHATLYWYQQILGQGPKLLIQFQNNGVVDDSQLPKDRFSAERLKGVDSTLKIQPAKLEDSAVYLCASSLYLDSGNTIYFGEGSWLTVV.

This clonotype was detected a few times. The rearrangement links TRBV6-2 or TRBV6-3 to TRBJ2-3, with D possibly TRBD2 on 6 matching bases. The CDR3 totals 14 residues. CDR1 and CDR2 from the germline V gene are MNHEY and SVGEGT. The ends were cut back, 3 bases at V and 6 bases at J, with 13 bases in the middle. The CDR3 loop reads CASSYMRDWDTQYF. CDR3 in DNA: TGTGCCAGCAGTTATATGCGGGACTGGGATACGCAGTATTTT.

This clonotype has only a few counts. The CDR3 reads CASRGGQSTQYF. The CDR3 coding sequence is TGTGCCAGCAGAGGTGGTCAGAGTACGCAGTATTTT. The J gene is TRBJ2-3, the V gene TRBV6-2 or TRBV6-3; no clear D. CDR3 length: 12 residues. The ends were cut back, 6 bases at V and 8 bases at J, with 12 bases in the middle. Germline-derived CDR1 and CDR2 are MNHEY and SVGEGT.

Only a few counts were recorded for this clonotype. The gene calls are TRBV23-1 and TRBJ2-3, with 9 bases aligning to TRBD2. TRBV23-1 is labeled an ORF, and its function is uncertain. The CDR3 has 22 residues. V trimming: 0 bases; J trimming: 5 bases; junction bases outside the gene matches: 24. The CDR3 is CASSQSSVWSSLAGWRVDTQYF. The CDR3 DNA reads as TGCGCCAGCAGTCAATCGTCGGTCTGGTCATCCCTAGCGGGATGGAGGGTAGATACGCAGTATTTT.

V usage is TRBV10-1 and J usage is TRBJ2-3; TRBD2 agrees at 7 bases. The CDR3 length is 16 residues. Trimming cost V 1 base and J 1 base; bases outside gene matches: 5. The germline V gene encodes CDR1 WNHNN and CDR2 SYGVQD (reference sequence). The CDR3 loop reads CASSEFASGRTDTQYF. CDR3 DNA sequence: TGCGCCAGCAGTGAGTTCGCTAGCGGCCGCACAGATACGCAGTATTTT.

This clonotype was seen more than once but under ten times. This sequence joins TRBV27 and TRBJ2-7; a possible D gene is TRBD2 (5 bases). The germline V and J ends were trimmed by 5 bases and 4 bases, with 12 bases remaining between them. The CDR3 totals 13 residues. Germline-derived CDR1 and CDR2 are MNHEY and SMNVEV (reference sequence). Here the CDR3 reads CASSPLGGYEQYF. CDR3 nucleotide sequence: TGTGCCAGCAGTCCGTTAGGAGGATACGAGCAGTACTTC.

This rearrangement joins TRBV6-5 to TRBJ2-7; D gene ambiguous. The V gene lost 4 bases and the J gene lost 5 bases, with 18 bases spanning the gap. The CDR3 length is 15 residues. The germline V gene encodes CDR1 MNHEY and CDR2 SVGAGI. The DNA of the CDR3 is TGTGCCAGCAGTTTGAATAGGGTAGGGATGGACGAGCAGTACTTC. Translation gives CASSLNRVGMDEQYF.

This clonotype was recorded many times. This chain joins TRBV2 and TRBJ2-3; the D gene could be TRBD1 or TRBD2 (5 bases each). This CDR3 is built from 13 residues. Germline lookup yields CDR1 SNHLY and CDR2 FYNNEI. V lost 4 bases and J lost 5, with 10 bases in between. The CDR3 protein is CASSGERGDTQYF. In DNA, the CDR3 is TGTGCCAGCAGTGGTGAGAGGGGAGATACGCAGTATTTT.

The chain recombines TRBV19 with TRBJ2-7, with 8 bases fitting TRBD2. Per germline, CDR1 LNHDA and CDR2 SQIVND (reference sequence). CDR3 length equals 15 residues. Trimming took 1 base from V and 3 from J; bases not matched to a gene: 5. CDR3 amino acids: CASSIGGSGIYEQYF. In DNA, the CDR3 is TGTGCCAGTAGTATAGGAGGTAGCGGGATCTACGAGCAGTACTTC. The full variable domain, in which reference TRBV19 and TRBJ2-7 provide the parts outside the CDR3, is DGGITQSPKYLFRKEGQNVTLSCEQNLNHDAMYWYRQDPGQGLRLIYYSQIVNDFQKGDIAEGYSVSREKKESFPLTVTSAQKNPTAFYLCASSIGGSGIYEQYFGPGTRLTVT.

V and J are TRBV7-6 and TRBJ2-4; 9 nucleotides match TRBD1. J lost 8 bases, V lost 5 bases, and 4 bases had no gene match. The CDR3 is 13 residues long. Germline CDR1 SGHVS, CDR2 FNYEAQ. The CDR3 sequence: CASSPGQGYIQYF. The CDR3 DNA sequence: TGTGCCAGCAGCCCAGGACAGGGGTACATTCAGTACTTC.

This clonotype appeared many times. The rearrangement links TRBV12-3 or TRBV12-4 to TRBJ1-2; D gene unclear. The CDR3 consists of 12 residues. The V gene lost 8 bases and the J gene lost 0 bases, with 7 bases spanning the gap. CDR3 nucleotides: TGTGCCAGCTCCGGTTCTAACTATGGCTACACCTTC. Translating it yields CASSGSNYGYTF.

V gene TRBV7-6 combines with J gene TRBJ1-6; D uncertain. The germline CDR1 and CDR2 sequences are SGHVS and FNYEAQ. The CDR3 extends over 13 amino acids. Trimming took 2 bases from V and 8 from J, leaving 7 bases between them. CDR3 region: CASSLFEDSPLHF. CDR3 in DNA: TGTGCCAGCAGCTTATTTGAGGATTCACCCCTCCACTTT. The whole variable domain, remainder taken from reference TRBV7-6 and TRBJ1-6, is GAGVSQSPRYKVTKRGQDVALRCDPISGHVSLYWYRQALGQGPEFLTYFNYEAQQDKSGLPNDRFSAERPEGSISTLTIQRTEQRDSAMYRCASSLFEDSPLHFGNGTRLTVT.

The J gene is TRBJ2-1, the V gene TRBV5-1; D may be TRBD1 (5 bases). V lost 1 base to trimming and J lost 5 bases, with 13 bases between them. The CDR3 has 15 residues. The germline V gene has CDR1 SGHRS and CDR2 YFSETQ. The CDR3 DNA follows: TGCGCCAGCAGCTTGTTGTCGGACATGAACAATGAGCAGTTCTTC. Its protein is CASSLLSDMNNEQFF.

J is TRBJ2-7 and V is TRBV28; 9 bases fit TRBD1. The trim removed 7 bases at V and 6 bases at J, leaving 13 bases unmatched. CDR1 is MDHEN and CDR2 is SYDVKM in the germline V gene. The CDR3 runs 15 residues. The CDR3 bases are TGTGCCAGCACCCTTCTCGGGGGACAGGGCGCCGAGCAGTACTTC. It yields the protein CASTLLGGQGAEQYF.

The chain combines TRBV7-2 with TRBJ1-6, with D possibly TRBD1 on 6 matching bases. CDR1 and CDR2 (germline): SGHTA, FQGNSA. The CDR3 extends over 13 amino acids. Between the trimmed V and J ends, which lost 6 bases and 11 bases, there was a span of 14 bases. This CDR3 is CASRPGVLAPLHF. CDR3 in DNA: TGTGCCAGCAGACCAGGGGTTTTGGCACCCCTCCACTTT.

V usage is TRBV11-2 and J usage is TRBJ1-4, with 8 bases identical to TRBD1. Trimming removed 5 bases from V and 4 bases from J; junction bases left unmatched: 6. Germline CDR1 SGHAT, CDR2 FQNNGV. This CDR3 region has 15 residues. The CDR3 reads CASSPRTGINEKLFF. In DNA form, the CDR3 reads TGTGCCAGCAGCCCAAGGACAGGGATTAATGAAAAACTGTTTTTT.

The chain has TRBV20-1 and TRBJ2-5; D is uncertain. V was cut by 0 bases and J by 5 bases, with 19 bases left in between. Germline CDR1 is DFQATT and CDR2 is SNEGSKA (reference sequence). The CDR3 length is 16 residues. CDR3 sequence: CSARDLRAGDDETQYF. CDR3 bases: TGCAGTGCTAGAGATCTTCGGGCAGGAGATGACGAGACCCAGTACTTC.

The V gene is TRBV7-2, the J gene TRBJ2-1; D is uncertain. CDR1 is SGHTA, CDR2 FQGNSA, per germline. The CDR3 is 14 residues long. Trimming stripped 0 bases from V and 7 bases from J, with 10 bases between. The CDR3 DNA reads TGTGCCAGCAGCTTAGCGGGCAGTCGGAATGAGCAGTTCTTC. This encodes CASSLAGSRNEQFF.

This clonotype showed up just a few times. The rearrangement uses TRBV6-4 and TRBJ1-5; D might be TRBD1 (5 bases). This CDR3 has 18 residues. The V end was cut by 8 bases, the J end by 0 bases, with 23 bases between. Germline CDR1 is MRHNA and CDR2 is SNTAGT. The DNA of the CDR3 is TGTGCCAGCTTCCGCGGCACAGGAGAGAAAAATAGCAATCAGCCCCAGCATTTT. Encoded protein: CASFRGTGEKNSNQPQHF.

V and J are TRBV10-3 and TRBJ2-3; D uncertain. The V gene lost 0 bases and the J gene lost 1 base, with 8 bases spanning the gap. CDR1 and CDR2 from the germline V gene are ENHRY and SYGVKD. The CDR3 runs to 15 residues. CDR3 region: CAISESELGTDTQYF. The CDR3 DNA reads TGTGCCATCAGTGAGTCGGAACTGGGCACAGATACGCAGTATTTT.

The chain recombines TRBV5-1 with TRBJ2-7; a possible D gene is TRBD2 (6 bases). Looked up from germline, CDR1 is SGHRS and CDR2 is YFSETQ. The CDR3 covers 14 residues. V was shortened by 4 bases and J by 1 base, with 12 bases between the two germline ends. Here the CDR3 DNA reads TGCGCCAGCAGCCCTACGACTAGTTCCTACGAGCAGTACTTC. This gives the protein CASSPTTSSYEQYF.